The 2 T cell receptor beta chains below all came from one sample that was sequenced in a study of blood T cell repertoires in COVID-19. Assay used: immunoSEQ multiplex PCR; TCRdb lists only in-frame clones, some missing. Among approximately 300,000 clones listed, approximately 87% were seen once. Sequencing input: peripheral blood. Every receptor here comes from a woman aged 50 to 60 with active or convalescent COVID-19.

The chain combines TRBV7-3 with TRBJ2-2, with 7 bases matching TRBD1. V lost 3 bases to trimming and J lost 4 bases; unmatched junction nucleotides: 2. The CDR3 contains 14 residues. Germline CDR1 SGHTA, CDR2 FQGTGA. CDR3 residues: CASSFDRVTGELFF. The CDR3 nucleotides read TGTGCCAGCAGCTTCGACAGGGTCACCGGGGAGCTGTTTTTT.

The genes are TRBV2 and TRBJ1-4; no reliable D call. This CDR3 has 11 residues. Deletions cut 7 bases from V and 5 bases from J, with 5 bases between. Germline V gives CDR1 SNHLY, CDR2 FYNNEI. CDR3 DNA: TGTGCCAGCACCTTAAATGAAAAACTGTTTTTT. This translates into CASTLNEKLFF. The whole variable domain, remainder taken from reference TRBV2 and TRBJ1-4, is EPEVTQTPSHQVTQMGQEVILRCVPISNHLYFYWYRQILGQKVEFLVSFYNNEISEKSEIFDDQFSVERPDGSNFTLKIRSTKLEDSAMYFCASTLNEKLFFGSGTQLSVL.